This entry lists 10 T cell receptor beta chains sequenced from one sample in a study of control samples from healthy donors and cancer patients. Produced via immunoSEQ multiplex PCR; TCRdb's table is partial and in-frame only. The top ten hold about 7.2% of the sample, which has about 120,000 clones, roughly nine tenths seen once. The specimen sequenced was blood. These receptors originate from a woman between 18 and 30 years old in good health.

The rearrangement uses TRBV4-3 and TRBJ1-2; no reliable D call. This CDR3 contains 16 residues. V dropped 0 bases and J dropped 5 bases, with 16 bases sitting between them. Germline V CDR1 and CDR2: LGHNA, YSLEER. The CDR3 is CASSQDRAAAGYGYTF. The CDR3 bases are TGCGCCAGCAGCCAAGATAGGGCGGCGGCGGGGTATGGCTACACCTTC.

CDR3: CASSQISSGNYEQFF. The CDR3 coding sequence is TGTGCCAGCAGCCAGATTTCTAGCGGGAACTATGAGCAGTTCTTC. V and J are TRBV4-2 and TRBJ2-1, with 9 positions matching TRBD2. From germline, CDR1 is LGHNA and CDR2 YNFKEQ. V lost 3 bases and J lost 8; bases outside the gene matches: 8. CDR3 size: 15 residues.

This clone was detected once. V and J are TRBV4-1 and TRBJ2-2; D could derive from TRBD1 or TRBD2 (6 bases each). The germline V and J ends were trimmed by 2 bases and 5 bases, with 18 bases remaining between them. Germline values: CDR1 MGHRA, CDR2 YSYEKL. There are 17 residues in the CDR3. The CDR3 here is CASSQRGTGLRTGELFF. In nucleotides, the CDR3 is TGCGCCAGCAGCCAAAGGGGGACGGGACTCCGAACCGGGGAGCTGTTTTTT.

V gene TRBV7-9 combines with J gene TRBJ2-5; 8 nucleotides line up with TRBD1. The CDR3 loop spans 16 amino acids. Germline CDR1 and CDR2: SEHNR and FQNEAQ (reference sequence). Trimming cost V 3 bases and J 0 bases; bases outside gene matches: 6. This CDR3 is CASSFTGGYHQETQYF. The CDR3 DNA follows: TGTGCCAGCAGCTTTACAGGGGGTTACCACCAAGAGACCCAGTACTTC.

Concerning this clone itself: The sample contains more than one DNA sequence encoding this CDR3. The rearrangement joins TRBV7-2 to TRBJ2-3, with unresolved D. The V end lost 3 bases, the J end lost 0 bases, and 7 bases lay between the germline ends. Germline V gives CDR1 SGHTA, CDR2 FQGNSA. This CDR3 is built from 14 residues. CDR3 sequence (DNA): TGTGCCAGCAGCTTTGATGGGAGCACAGATACGCAGTATTTT. It is translated as CASSFDGSTDTQYF.

The chain joins TRBV24-1 to TRBJ2-1; TRBD1 matches 8 bases. The CDR3 runs to 15 residues. Germline-derived CDR1 and CDR2 are KGHDR and SFDVKD. J was trimmed by 1 base and V by 3 bases; bases with no gene match: 1. The CDR3 DNA is TGTGCCACCAGTGATACAGGGGGTTCCTACAATGAGCAGTTCTTC. Protein product: CATSDTGGSYNEQFF.

The chain combines TRBV6-5 with TRBJ2-5; 9 bases align to TRBD2. After removal of 6 bases from V and 5 bases from J, the junction contained 7 bases not matched to a gene. The CDR3 runs 14 residues. Germline CDR1 MNHEY, CDR2 SVGAGI. The CDR3: CASSSFSGGETQYF. The CDR3 DNA reads as TGTGCCAGCAGCAGCTTTAGCGGGGGCGAGACCCAGTACTTC.

The genes are TRBV2 and TRBJ1-1; D ambiguous. This CDR3 is 13 amino acids long. The germline CDR1 and CDR2 sequences are SNHLY and FYNNEI. Trimming stripped 4 bases from V and 4 bases from J, with 10 bases between. CDR3 loop: CASSGEGLTEAFF. The CDR3 nucleotides are TGTGCCAGCAGTGGGGAGGGTCTCACTGAAGCTTTCTTT.

The V call is TRBV7-2, the J call TRBJ2-7, with a weak D call TRBD2 (6 bases). V lost 3 bases, J lost 4 bases, and 10 bases lay in between. The CDR3 sequence is 13 residues long. Germline V gives CDR1 SGHTA, CDR2 FQGNSA. CDR3 sequence (DNA): TGTGCCAGCAGCTTGGTGGAGGGGTACGAGCAGTACTTC. It yields the protein CASSLVEGYEQYF.

The chain links TRBV4-2 to TRBJ1-1; 12 nucleotides agree with TRBD1. The junction had 3 bases not matched to a gene; V was cut back by 4 bases and J by 3 bases. CDR3 length: 15 residues. CDR1 is LGHNA, CDR2 YNFKEQ, per germline. The CDR3 here is CASSRDRGLDTEAFF. CDR3 sequence (DNA): TGTGCCAGCAGCCGGGACAGGGGGCTTGACACTGAAGCTTTCTTT.